The 16 T cell receptor beta chains listed next were all sequenced from one sample in a study of vaccination effects on CD4 cells after COVID-19. No antigen has been assigned to these receptors. Under the ViraFEST assay, PBMC were stimulated with viral peptide pools so that antigen-specific CD4+ T cells expanded. Sequencing was performed afterwards. Having been cultured for less than 13 days, the cells underwent CD4+ T cell isolation. Negative nucleocapsid antibody tests before and after vaccination confirmed no previous SARS-CoV-2 infection. Only in-frame clones appear in the TCRdb table, and some are missing; sequencing was by immunoSEQ multiplex PCR. The table has about 73,000 clones, around 76% seen once; the top ten hold about 10%. Here the sequenced sample was CD4+ T cells from PBMCs cultured with SARS-CoV-2 spike peptides, taken before COVID-19 vaccination. All receptors come from a human donor who received a COVID-19 vaccine.

V is TRBV2 and J is TRBJ1-4, with D hard to call. The CDR3 contains 13 residues. Trimming pared 4 bases from V and 6 bases from J, leaving 9 bases between. Germline V lookup: CDR1 SNHLY, CDR2 FYNNEI. The CDR3 loop reads CASSGRRDEKLFF. In DNA form, the CDR3 reads TGTGCCAGCAGTGGTCGGAGGGATGAAAAACTGTTTTTT.

This clone showed up just a few times. V is TRBV21-1 and J is TRBJ1-6; TRBD1, the D gene given by the table, was not confirmed from the DNA. TRBV21-1 is an annotated pseudogene. The CDR3 loop spans 14 amino acids. The CDR3 nucleotides are TGTGCCAGCAGCGGGACAGAGTATAATTCACCCCTCCACTTT. Residues: CASSGTEYNSPLHF.

V gene TRBV10-3 combines with J gene TRBJ2-5, with D unresolved. V gave up 2 bases and J gave up 5 bases, with 9 bases separating them. The CDR3 has 13 residues. Germline-derived CDR1 and CDR2 are ENHRY and SYGVKD. CDR3 amino acids: CAISEHTRETQYF. CDR3 DNA sequence: TGTGCCATCAGTGAGCACACAAGGGAGACCCAGTACTTC.

The rearrangement uses TRBV4-2 and TRBJ1-1; D call uncertain. The germline gives CDR1 LGHNA, CDR2 YNFKEQ. V lost 1 base to trimming and J lost 7 bases, with 10 bases between them. The CDR3 is 13 residues long. The CDR3: CASSQVGGVEAFF. The CDR3 DNA sequence: TGTGCCAGCAGCCAAGTCGGAGGAGTTGAAGCTTTCTTT.

The chain uses TRBV12-3 or TRBV12-4 and TRBJ1-3; D is unclear. The CDR3 contains 12 residues. Trimming stripped 3 bases from V and 4 bases from J, with 4 bases between. DNA of the CDR3: TGTGCCAGCAGTTTTAGAGGAAACACCATATATTTT. Its protein is CASSFRGNTIYF.

For the CDR3, the DNA is TGTGCCAGCAGTTTGACGCGGGGTGGCACTGAAGCTTTCTTT. This codes for CASSLTRGGTEAFF. This sequence joins TRBV28 and TRBJ1-1; no clear D gene. This CDR3 region has 14 residues. The V and J ends lost 3 bases and 4 bases respectively, with 12 bases between them. Per germline, CDR1 MDHEN and CDR2 SYDVKM.

Written as DNA, the CDR3 is TGTGCCTGGAGTGCTACGGGGGCAGGCGGAAAAAACATTCAGTACTTC. Its translation: CAWSATGAGGKNIQYF. The rearrangement links TRBV30 to TRBJ2-4; D tentatively fits TRBD1 or TRBD2 (6 bases each). Germline CDR1 and CDR2: GTSNPN and SVGIG (reference sequence). V shed 1 base and J shed 4 bases, with 17 bases lying between them. CDR3 length equals 16 residues.

The chain is built from TRBV4-1 and TRBJ2-3; D is perhaps TRBD2 (5 bases). V was shortened by 2 bases and J by 5 bases, with 14 bases between the two germline ends. Germline loops: CDR1 MGHRA, CDR2 YSYEKL. This CDR3 spans 15 amino acids. CDR3 amino acids: CASSQSGGRGDTQYF. The CDR3 region has the DNA TGCGCCAGCAGCCAATCAGGCGGACGGGGAGATACGCAGTATTTT.

V and J are TRBV6-5 and TRBJ2-5, with 7 bases aligning to TRBD1. The CDR3 contains 14 residues. CDR1 and CDR2 from the germline V gene are MNHEY and SVGAGI. The trim removed 0 bases at V and 5 bases at J, leaving 3 bases unmatched. The CDR3 loop reads CASSYSNRGETQYF. In DNA form, the CDR3 reads TGTGCCAGCAGTTACTCGAACAGGGGTGAGACCCAGTACTTC.

This clone has just a few counts. The chain is built from TRBV5-4 and TRBJ2-1, with D possibly matching TRBD2 (7 bases). Germline V gene data show CDR1 as SGHNT and CDR2 as YYREEE (reference sequence). The length of the CDR3 is 14 residues. V lost 1 base, J lost 7 bases, and 12 bases lay in between. The chain's CDR3 is CASSLLQGGNEQFF. The CDR3, as DNA: TGTGCCAGCAGCTTGTTACAGGGAGGGAATGAGCAGTTCTTC.

This clone has just one count. The chain carries TRBV18 and TRBJ2-3; D is perhaps TRBD2 (6 bases). Germline V gene lookup returns CDR1 KGHSH and CDR2 LQKENI. Trimming shortened V by 6 bases and J by 4 bases, and 17 bases separated the two germline ends. There are 15 residues in the CDR3. The CDR3 sequence is CASSYRDSRADTQYF. DNA for the CDR3: TGTGCCAGCTCTTACCGGGACTCCCGGGCAGATACGCAGTATTTT.

The genes are TRBV15 and TRBJ2-5; D possibly corresponds to TRBD2 (6 bases). V dropped 3 bases and J dropped 2 bases, with 16 bases sitting between them. The CDR3 extends over 16 amino acids. CDR1 and CDR2 (germline): LNHNV, YYDKDF (reference sequence). CDR3 coding DNA: TGTGCCACCAGCAGCGGCCCGGGCGGACTACAAGAGACCCAGTACTTC. This sequence encodes CATSSGPGGLQETQYF.

CDR3 in DNA: TGCGCCAGCAGCTTTGAGGGCCACACTGAAGCTTTCTTT. Residues: CASSFEGHTEAFF. V gene TRBV5-1 combines with J gene TRBJ1-1; D gene unclear. The CDR3 is 13 residues long. V lost 2 bases to trimming and J lost 3 bases, with 8 bases between them. Looked up from germline, CDR1 is SGHRS and CDR2 is YFSETQ.

In regard to this clone: The conserved phenylalanine or tryptophan normally closing the CDR3 is absent here, so this likely arose from a read error. The limits of the CDR3 on the DNA are not certain, so only TCRdb's listed CDR3 is given. The V call is TRBV11-3, the J call TRBJ2-7; TRBD1, the table's D call, was not compared with the DNA. The CDR3 has 10 amino acids, counting both end residues. In germline, CDR1 is SGHNT, CDR2 YENEEA. The CDR3 is CASSLDHYRG.

This chain links TRBV28 with TRBJ1-5; 7 bases align to TRBD1. The germline V gene encodes CDR1 MDHEN and CDR2 SYDVKM. This CDR3 has 16 amino acids. J was trimmed by 0 bases and V by 5 bases; bases with no gene match: 7. CDR3 amino acids: CASSPGGQFSNQPQHF. CDR3 in DNA: TGTGCCAGCAGTCCAGGGGGACAGTTTAGCAATCAGCCCCAGCATTTT.

V gene TRBV5-1 combines with J gene TRBJ2-1; D might be TRBD2 (5 bases). Germline V CDR1 and CDR2: SGHRS, YFSETQ. CDR3 length: 12 residues. Deletions cut 3 bases from V and 9 bases from J, with 10 bases between. The CDR3 reads CASSSPEGEQFF. CDR3 in DNA: TGCGCCAGCAGCTCCCCCGAGGGTGAGCAGTTCTTC.